Listed below are T cell receptor beta chains from one sample, sequenced in a study of blood T cell repertoires in COVID-19. Libraries were prepared by immunoSEQ multiplex PCR; TCRdb keeps only in-frame clonotypes and omits some of them. The sample has about 39,000 clones; more than 75% are singletons. The sample consisted of peripheral blood. The receptors originated from a man aged 45-65 years with active or convalescent COVID-19. CDR3s include the opening cysteine and the closing phenylalanine or tryptophan. A D gene is named only where the DNA matches it firmly. Where a row states a size, it is once, few, many or the class of an expanded clone; other rows omit it.

size: few; D: NA; V: TRBV12-3/TRBV12-4; J: TRBJ1-5; DNA: TGTGCCAGCACCAAACAGGGACATCAGCCCCAGCATTTT; CDR3: CASTKQGHQPQHF
size: once; D: TRBD1; V: TRBV10-2; J: TRBJ2-5; DNA: TGCGCCAGCAGCGGGACAGCTGATGGGTCCCAGTACTTC; CDR3: CASSGTADGSQYF
size: NA; D: NA; V: TRBV7-9; J: TRBJ2-2; DNA: TGTGCCAGCAGCTTCTCACAGTCGAGCGGGGAGCTGTTTTTT; CDR3: CASSFSQSSGELFF
size: once; D: NA; V: TRBV2; J: TRBJ2-2; DNA: TGTGCCAGCCTAGCCTACTGGAACACCGGGGAGCTGTTTTTT; CDR3: CASLAYWNTGELFF
size: NA; D: NA; V: TRBV6-6; J: TRBJ2-3; DNA: TGTGCCAGCACCCAGGTCCGTGACACGCAGTATTTT; CDR3: CASTQVRDTQYF
size: few; D: NA; V: TRBV6-1; J: TRBJ1-6; DNA: TGTGCCAGCAGTGAAGGACAGGTTTTACCCCTCCACTTT; CDR3: CASSEGQVLPLHF
size: NA; D: NA; V: TRBV6-1; J: TRBJ1-2; DNA: TGTGCCAGCAGTGAAGCTGGGGCAGGGCGTTATGTTATCTATGGCTACACCTTC; CDR3: CASSEAGAGRYVIYGYTF
size: once; D: NA; V: TRBV6-5; J: TRBJ1-4; DNA: TGTGCCAGCAGCTTAGGGAGAGGTACTAATGAAAAACTGTTTTTT; CDR3: CASSLGRGTNEKLFF
size: NA; D: NA; V: TRBV12-2; J: TRBJ2-2; DNA: TGTGCAAGTCGCTTAGCAGCGGGGGGGGTGAACACCGGGGAGCTGTTTTTT; CDR3: CASRLAAGGVNTGELFF
size: NA; D: NA; V: TRBV28; J: TRBJ2-1; DNA: TGTGCCAGCACCCCCCGGGTGAAGACCTACAATGAGCAGTTCTTC; CDR3: CASTPRVKTYNEQFF
size: NA; D: TRBD1; V: TRBV25-1; J: TRBJ2-7; DNA: TGTGCCAGCAGTGAAGACAGGGGAATTAACGAGCAGTACTTC; CDR3: CASSEDRGINEQYF
size: NA; D: NA; V: TRBV7-2; J: TRBJ2-3; DNA: TGTGCCAGCAGCCTAGACTACCTAAGCACAGATACGCAGTATTTT; CDR3: CASSLDYLSTDTQYF
size: NA; D: NA; V: TRBV30; J: TRBJ2-6; DNA: TGTGCCTGGAGTCTTTCGCGAGACTCTTCATGGGCCAACGTCCTGACTTTC; CDR3: CAWSLSRDSSWANVLTF
size: NA; D: TRBD1; V: TRBV6-6; J: TRBJ1-6; DNA: TGTGCCAGCAGTCCTCGACAGGGGAGCTCCTATAATTCACCCCTCCACTTT; CDR3: CASSPRQGSSYNSPLHF
size: NA; D: TRBD1; V: TRBV7-9; J: TRBJ1-1; DNA: TGTGCCAGCAGCCCGCCAGGGGGCGCGGACACTGAAGCTTTCTTT; CDR3: CASSPPGGADTEAFF
size: NA; D: TRBD1; V: TRBV6-5; J: TRBJ2-2; DNA: TGTGCCAGCAGTTACGACAGGGGGAACGGGGAGCTGTTTTTT; CDR3: CASSYDRGNGELFF
size: NA; D: NA; V: TRBV6-5; J: TRBJ1-3; DNA: TGTGCCAGTGCCAGGGACATTTCTGGAAACACCATATATTTT; CDR3: CASARDISGNTIYF
size: NA; D: TRBD1; V: TRBV12-5; J: TRBJ2-7; DNA: TGTGCTAGTGGTTGGGGGACAGGAGACTCCTACGAGCAGTACTTC; CDR3: CASGWGTGDSYEQYF
size: once; D: NA; V: TRBV6-5; J: TRBJ1-5; DNA: TGTGCCAGCAGTTATGGCAGCAATCAGCCCCAGCATTTT; CDR3: CASSYGSNQPQHF
size: NA; D: TRBD1; V: TRBV6-6; J: TRBJ2-7; DNA: TGTGCCAGCAGTTCTACGGGACAGGAGGGTCTTCAGTACTTC; CDR3: CASSSTGQEGLQYF
size: few; D: NA; V: TRBV13; J: TRBJ1-1; DNA: TGTGCCAGCAGCTTATCTTACACTGAAGCTTTCTTT; CDR3: CASSLSYTEAFF
size: NA; D: NA; V: TRBV30; J: TRBJ2-7; DNA: TGTGCCGGCCTATACGGGTCCGAGCAGTACTTC; CDR3: CAGLYGSEQYF
size: NA; D: TRBD1; V: TRBV13; J: TRBJ2-7; DNA: TGTGCCAGCAGCCCTCCCTTCGGGGACAGGGGGATCTACGAGCAGTACTTC; CDR3: CASSPPFGDRGIYEQYF
size: NA; D: NA; V: TRBV5-1; J: TRBJ1-4; DNA: TGCGCCAGCAGCCCAAGGGGAAGAGCAACTAATGAAAAACTGTTTTTT; CDR3: CASSPRGRATNEKLFF
size: NA; D: NA; V: TRBV30; J: TRBJ1-6; DNA: TGTGCCTGGAGATCCCAGGCGAATTCACCCCTCCACTTT; CDR3: CAWRSQANSPLHF
size: few; D: TRBD1; V: TRBV12-3/TRBV12-4; J: TRBJ2-1; DNA: TGTGCCAGCAGTTTGGACAACAGGGGGGAGCAGTTCTTC; CDR3: CASSLDNRGEQFF
size: NA; D: NA; V: TRBV5-8; J: TRBJ1-5; DNA: TGTGCCAGCATTGGCAGGGGATCGAATCAGCCCCAGCATTTT; CDR3: CASIGRGSNQPQHF
size: NA; D: NA; V: TRBV11-2; J: TRBJ1-2; DNA: TGTGCCAGCAGCTTTCGGGGGGTGTCTGGCTACACCTTC; CDR3: CASSFRGVSGYTF
size: NA; D: NA; V: TRBV3-1/TRBV3-2; J: TRBJ1-6; DNA: TGTGCCAGCAGCCAAGAATTCATCTCCTATAATTCACCCCTCCACTTT; CDR3: CASSQEFISYNSPLHF
size: NA; D: NA; V: TRBV15; J: TRBJ2-7; DNA: TGTGCCACCGAGCCCCGCACAGTTCCCAGCTCCTACGAGCAGTACTTC; CDR3: CATEPRTVPSSYEQYF
size: NA; D: NA; V: TRBV6-4; J: TRBJ1-2; DNA: TGTGCCAGCAGTGACTCGACCAGGGGCTATGGCTACACCTTC; CDR3: CASSDSTRGYGYTF
size: NA; D: TRBD1; V: TRBV7-9; J: TRBJ1-2; DNA: TGTGCCAGCAGCTCCAATGGCTACAGGGGATTGGGCTATGGCTACACCTTC; CDR3: CASSSNGYRGLGYGYTF
size: once; D: TRBD1; V: TRBV28; J: TRBJ2-7; DNA: TGTGCCAGCAGGGCCGGGACAGGTCGTCACGAGCAGTACTTC; CDR3: CASRAGTGRHEQYF
size: NA; D: NA; V: TRBV5-5; J: TRBJ2-4; DNA: TGTGCCAGCAGCTTTTTAGCAGAAAACATTCAGTACTTC; CDR3: CASSFLAENIQYF
size: NA; D: TRBD1; V: TRBV19; J: TRBJ1-5; DNA: TGTGCCAGTACCCCGGACAGGTTGGGCAATCAGCCCCAGCATTTT; CDR3: CASTPDRLGNQPQHF
size: once; D: NA; V: TRBV6-5; J: TRBJ2-7; DNA: TGTGCCAGCAGTTACTCATCGTCCTACGAGCAGTACTTC; CDR3: CASSYSSSYEQYF
size: medium-sized; D: NA; V: TRBV10-3; J: TRBJ1-5; DNA: TGTGCCACGGCGGAGGTTAGCAATCAGCCCCAGCATTTT; CDR3: CATAEVSNQPQHF
size: NA; D: NA; V: TRBV10-3; J: TRBJ1-2; DNA: TGTGCCATCAGTGAGTGGCTGGGTGAGGGGACTTACTATGGCTACACCTTC; CDR3: CAISEWLGEGTYYGYTF
size: NA; D: NA; V: TRBV29-1; J: TRBJ2-6; DNA: TGCAGCGTTGACAGGCCGGGGGCCAACGTCCTGACTTTC; CDR3: CSVDRPGANVLTF
size: NA; D: TRBD1; V: TRBV25-1; J: TRBJ1-2; DNA: TGTGCCAGCACACCGCAGGGGGGAGGCTACACCTTC; CDR3: CASTPQGGGYTF
size: NA; D: TRBD1; V: TRBV6-1; J: TRBJ1-4; DNA: TGTGCCAGCAGTGAACGACAGGGATGGGAAAAACTGTTTTTT; CDR3: CASSERQGWEKLFF
size: NA; D: NA; V: TRBV28; J: TRBJ2-3; DNA: TGTGCCAGCAGTCCCCCGGTTCATACGCAGTATTTT; CDR3: CASSPPVHTQYF
size: NA; D: NA; V: TRBV19; J: TRBJ1-1; DNA: TGTGCCAGTAGTATGCGGTCGTCAGGACTTAACACTGAAGCTTTCTTT; CDR3: CASSMRSSGLNTEAFF
size: NA; D: TRBD1; V: TRBV7-6; J: TRBJ2-7; DNA: TGTGCCAGCAGCTCAATCCACAACAGGGGGCACGAGCAGTACTTC; CDR3: CASSSIHNRGHEQYF
size: few; D: NA; V: TRBV19; J: TRBJ2-5; DNA: TGTGCCAGTACGACCCGGGACACGATGCGGGTGGAGACCCAGTACTTC; CDR3: CASTTRDTMRVETQYF
size: NA; D: NA; V: TRBV11-2; J: TRBJ2-3; DNA: TGTGCCAGCAGCTTAAGAGGGATCTCCACAGATACGCAGTATTTT; CDR3: CASSLRGISTDTQYF
size: NA; D: NA; V: TRBV7-8; J: TRBJ1-5; DNA: TGTGCCAGCAGCCCAAGCGCAGGCAATCAGCCCCAGCATTTT; CDR3: CASSPSAGNQPQHF
size: NA; D: TRBD1; V: TRBV5-8; J: TRBJ1-6; DNA: TGTGCCAGCAGCTTGGGTGGTACAGGGGTTTCACCCCTCCACTTT; CDR3: CASSLGGTGVSPLHF
size: NA; D: TRBD1; V: TRBV6-2/TRBV6-3; J: TRBJ2-6; DNA: TGTGCCAGCAGTAGGACAGGCTCTGGGGCCAACGTCCTGACTTTC; CDR3: CASSRTGSGANVLTF
size: NA; D: TRBD2; V: TRBV19; J: TRBJ2-5; DNA: TGTGCCAGTAGTTCACGAGAGGGACTAGAAGAGACCCAGGGACCTAAGTACTTC; CDR3: CASSSREGLEETQGPKYF
size: NA; D: NA; V: TRBV7-2; J: TRBJ1-2; DNA: TGTGCCAGCAGCCCTAGAGAAGGGGCGAACTATGGCTACACCTTC; CDR3: CASSPREGANYGYTF
size: NA; D: TRBD1; V: TRBV29-1; J: TRBJ2-2; DNA: TGCAGCGTTTTAACAGGGGGCAACGGGGAGCTGTTTTTT; CDR3: CSVLTGGNGELFF
size: NA; D: NA; V: TRBV15; J: TRBJ2-3; DNA: TGTGCCACCAGCAGAGATCTGGATACGCAGTATTTT; CDR3: CATSRDLDTQYF
size: NA; D: TRBD1; V: TRBV7-2; J: TRBJ2-7; DNA: TGTGCCAGCAGCCAAGCCCGGACAGGGGGCCGGGGAGAGCAGTACTTC; CDR3: CASSQARTGGRGEQYF
size: NA; D: NA; V: TRBV6-5; J: TRBJ2-7; DNA: TGTGCCAGCAGTCGGACAGACGACGAGCAGTACTTC; CDR3: CASSRTDDEQYF
size: NA; D: NA; V: TRBV5-1; J: TRBJ2-3; DNA: TGCGCCAGCAGCTTGTACGGGTTAGTGGCAGATACGCAGTATTTT; CDR3: CASSLYGLVADTQYF